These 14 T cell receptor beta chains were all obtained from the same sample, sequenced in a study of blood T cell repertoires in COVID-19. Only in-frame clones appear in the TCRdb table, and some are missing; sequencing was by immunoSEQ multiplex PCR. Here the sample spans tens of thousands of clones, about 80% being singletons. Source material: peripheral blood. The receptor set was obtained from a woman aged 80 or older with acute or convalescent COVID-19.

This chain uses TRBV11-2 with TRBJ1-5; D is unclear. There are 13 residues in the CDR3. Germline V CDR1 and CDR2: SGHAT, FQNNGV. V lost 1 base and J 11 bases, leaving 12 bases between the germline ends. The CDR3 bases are TGTGCCAGCAGCTTAGCCCCCCCCCTAGCCCAGCATTTT. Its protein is CASSLAPPLAQHF. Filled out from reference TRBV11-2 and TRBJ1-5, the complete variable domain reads EAGVAQSPRYKIIEKRQSVAFWCNPISGHATLYWYQQILGQGPKLLIQFQNNGVVDDSQLPKDRFSAERLKGVDSTLKIQPAKLEDSAVYLCASSLAPPLAQHFGDGTRLSIL.

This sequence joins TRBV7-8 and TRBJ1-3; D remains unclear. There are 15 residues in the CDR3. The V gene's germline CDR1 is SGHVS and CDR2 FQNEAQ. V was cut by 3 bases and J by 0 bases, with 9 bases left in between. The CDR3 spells CASSLPLFSGNTIYF. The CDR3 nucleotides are TGTGCCAGCAGCTTGCCCCTATTCTCTGGAAACACCATATATTTT.

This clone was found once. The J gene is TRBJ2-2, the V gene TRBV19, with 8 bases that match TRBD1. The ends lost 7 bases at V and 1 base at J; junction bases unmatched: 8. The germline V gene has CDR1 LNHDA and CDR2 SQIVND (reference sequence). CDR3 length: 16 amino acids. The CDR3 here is CASNADRALNTGELFF. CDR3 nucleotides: TGTGCCAGTAATGCGGACAGGGCCCTGAACACCGGGGAGCTGTTTTTT.

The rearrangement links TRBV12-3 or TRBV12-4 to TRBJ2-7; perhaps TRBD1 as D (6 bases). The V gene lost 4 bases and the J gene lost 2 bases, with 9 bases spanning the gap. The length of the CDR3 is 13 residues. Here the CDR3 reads CASSSRTAYEQYF. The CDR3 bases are TGTGCCAGCAGTTCCAGGACAGCCTACGAGCAGTACTTC.

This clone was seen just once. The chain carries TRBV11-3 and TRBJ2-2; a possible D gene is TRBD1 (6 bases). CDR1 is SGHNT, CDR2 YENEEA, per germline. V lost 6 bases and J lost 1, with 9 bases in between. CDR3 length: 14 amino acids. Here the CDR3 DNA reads TGTGCCAGCAGTCCGGGACAGAACACCGGGGAGCTGTTTTTT. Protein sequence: CASSPGQNTGELFF.

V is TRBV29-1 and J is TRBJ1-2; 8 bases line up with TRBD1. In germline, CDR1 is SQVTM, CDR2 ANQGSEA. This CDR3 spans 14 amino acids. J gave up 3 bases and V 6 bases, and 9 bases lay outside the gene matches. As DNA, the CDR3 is TGCAGCGTCGGAACCAGGGGGCCCGACTATGGCTACACCTTC. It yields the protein CSVGTRGPDYGYTF.

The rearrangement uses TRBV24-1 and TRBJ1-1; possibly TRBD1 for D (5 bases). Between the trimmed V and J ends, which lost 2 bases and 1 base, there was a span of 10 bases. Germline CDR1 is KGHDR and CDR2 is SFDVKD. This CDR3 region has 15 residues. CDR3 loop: CATSDSGAGNTEAFF. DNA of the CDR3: TGTGCCACCAGTGATTCTGGGGCAGGGAACACTGAAGCTTTCTTT.

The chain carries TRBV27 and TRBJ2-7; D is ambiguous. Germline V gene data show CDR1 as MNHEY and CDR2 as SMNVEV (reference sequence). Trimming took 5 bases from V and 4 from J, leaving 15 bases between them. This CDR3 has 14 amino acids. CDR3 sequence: CASSLSQSTYEQYF. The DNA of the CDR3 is TGTGCCAGCAGTCTCTCACAGAGTACGTACGAGCAGTACTTC.

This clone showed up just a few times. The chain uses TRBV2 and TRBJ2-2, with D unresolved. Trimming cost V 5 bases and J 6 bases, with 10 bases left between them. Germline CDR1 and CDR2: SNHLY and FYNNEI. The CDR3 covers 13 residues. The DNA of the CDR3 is TGTGCCAGCAGTTACGCTGAGGCCGGGGAGCTGTTTTTT. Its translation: CASSYAEAGELFF. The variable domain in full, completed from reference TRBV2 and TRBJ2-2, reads EPEVTQTPSHQVTQMGQEVILRCVPISNHLYFYWYRQILGQKVEFLVSFYNNEISEKSEIFDDQFSVERPDGSNFTLKIRSTKLEDSAMYFCASSYAEAGELFFGEGSRLTVL.

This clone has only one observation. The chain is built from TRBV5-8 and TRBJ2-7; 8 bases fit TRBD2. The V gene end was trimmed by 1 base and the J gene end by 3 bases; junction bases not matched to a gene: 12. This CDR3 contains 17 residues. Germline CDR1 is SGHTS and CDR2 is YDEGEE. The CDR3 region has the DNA TGTGCCAGCAGCTTGTACGTGACTAGCGCCGCTATCTACGAGCAGTACTTC. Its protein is CASSLYVTSAAIYEQYF.

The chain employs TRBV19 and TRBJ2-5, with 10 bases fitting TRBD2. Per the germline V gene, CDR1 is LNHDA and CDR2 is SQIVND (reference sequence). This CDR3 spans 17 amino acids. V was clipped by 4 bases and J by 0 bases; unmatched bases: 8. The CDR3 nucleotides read TGTGCCAGTAGTACGGAGACTAGCGGGCTATACCAAGAGACCCAGTACTTC. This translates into CASSTETSGLYQETQYF.

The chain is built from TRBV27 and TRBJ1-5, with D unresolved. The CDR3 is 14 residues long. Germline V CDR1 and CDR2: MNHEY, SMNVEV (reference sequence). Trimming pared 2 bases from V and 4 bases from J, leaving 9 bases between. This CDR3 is CASSLTGNNQPQHF. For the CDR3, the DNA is TGTGCCAGCAGTTTAACCGGTAATAATCAGCCCCAGCATTTT.

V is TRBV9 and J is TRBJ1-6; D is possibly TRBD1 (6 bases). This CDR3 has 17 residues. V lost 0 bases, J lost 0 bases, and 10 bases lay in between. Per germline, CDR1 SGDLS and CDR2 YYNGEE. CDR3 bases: TGTGCCAGCAGCGTAGCTGGACAGAGCTCCTATAATTCACCCCTCCACTTT. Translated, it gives CASSVAGQSSYNSPLHF.

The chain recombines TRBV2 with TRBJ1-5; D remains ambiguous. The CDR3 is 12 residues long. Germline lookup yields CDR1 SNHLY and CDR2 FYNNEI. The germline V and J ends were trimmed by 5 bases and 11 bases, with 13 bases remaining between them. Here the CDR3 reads CASSRVIEAQHF. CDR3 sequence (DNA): TGTGCCAGCAGTCGGGTTATAGAGGCCCAGCATTTT. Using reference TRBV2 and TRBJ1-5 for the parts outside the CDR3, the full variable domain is EPEVTQTPSHQVTQMGQEVILRCVPISNHLYFYWYRQILGQKVEFLVSFYNNEISEKSEIFDDQFSVERPDGSNFTLKIRSTKLEDSAMYFCASSRVIEAQHFGDGTRLSIL.